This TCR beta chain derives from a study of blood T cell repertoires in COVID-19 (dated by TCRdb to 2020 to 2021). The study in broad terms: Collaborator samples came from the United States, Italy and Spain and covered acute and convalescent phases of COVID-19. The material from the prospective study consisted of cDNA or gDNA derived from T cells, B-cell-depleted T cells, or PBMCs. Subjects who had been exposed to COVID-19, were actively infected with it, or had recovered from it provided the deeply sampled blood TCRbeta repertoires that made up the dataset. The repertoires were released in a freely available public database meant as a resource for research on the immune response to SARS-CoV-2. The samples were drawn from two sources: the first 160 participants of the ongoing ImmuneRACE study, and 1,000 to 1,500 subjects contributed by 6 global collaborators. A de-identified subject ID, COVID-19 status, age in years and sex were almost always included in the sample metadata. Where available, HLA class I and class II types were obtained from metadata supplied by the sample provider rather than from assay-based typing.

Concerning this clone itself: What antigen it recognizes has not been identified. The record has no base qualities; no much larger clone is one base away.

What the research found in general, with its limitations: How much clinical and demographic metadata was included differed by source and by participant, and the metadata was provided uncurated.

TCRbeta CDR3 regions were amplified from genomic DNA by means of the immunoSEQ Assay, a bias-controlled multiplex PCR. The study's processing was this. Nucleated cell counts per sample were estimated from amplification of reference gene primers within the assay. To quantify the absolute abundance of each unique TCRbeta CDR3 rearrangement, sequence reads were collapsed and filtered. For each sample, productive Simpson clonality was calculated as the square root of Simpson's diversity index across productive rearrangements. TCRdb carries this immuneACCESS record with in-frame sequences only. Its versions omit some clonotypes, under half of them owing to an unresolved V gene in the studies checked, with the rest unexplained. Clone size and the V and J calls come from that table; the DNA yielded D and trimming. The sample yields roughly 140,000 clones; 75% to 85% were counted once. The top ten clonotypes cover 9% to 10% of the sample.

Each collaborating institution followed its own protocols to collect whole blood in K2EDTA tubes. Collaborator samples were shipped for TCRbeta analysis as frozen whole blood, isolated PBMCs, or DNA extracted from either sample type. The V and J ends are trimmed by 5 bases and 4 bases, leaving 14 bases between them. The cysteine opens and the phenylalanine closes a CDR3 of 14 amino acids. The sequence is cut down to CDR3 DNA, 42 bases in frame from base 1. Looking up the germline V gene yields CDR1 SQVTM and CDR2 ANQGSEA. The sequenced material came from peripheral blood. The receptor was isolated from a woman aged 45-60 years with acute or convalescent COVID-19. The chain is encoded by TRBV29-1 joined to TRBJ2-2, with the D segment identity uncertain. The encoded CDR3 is CSVSVRLATGELFF. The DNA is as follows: TGCAGCGTTTCAGTCAGGCTGGCCACCGGGGAGCTGTTTTTT.